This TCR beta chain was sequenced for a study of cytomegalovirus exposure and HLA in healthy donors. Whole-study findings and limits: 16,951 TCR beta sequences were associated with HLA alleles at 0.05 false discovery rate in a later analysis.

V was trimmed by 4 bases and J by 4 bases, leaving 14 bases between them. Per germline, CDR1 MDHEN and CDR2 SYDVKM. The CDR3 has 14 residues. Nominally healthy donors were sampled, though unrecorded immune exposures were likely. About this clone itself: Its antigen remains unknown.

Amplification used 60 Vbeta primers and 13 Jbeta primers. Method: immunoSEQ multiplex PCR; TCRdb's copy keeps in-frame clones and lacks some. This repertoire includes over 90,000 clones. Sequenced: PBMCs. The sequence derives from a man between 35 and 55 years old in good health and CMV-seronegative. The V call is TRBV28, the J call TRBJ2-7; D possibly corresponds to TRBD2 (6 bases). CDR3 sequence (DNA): TGTGCCAGCAGTTCCCCGGGACTCCATTACGAGCAGTACTTC. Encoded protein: CASSSPGLHYEQYF. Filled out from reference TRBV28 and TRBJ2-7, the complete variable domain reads DVKVTQSSRYLVKRTGEKVFLECVQDMDHENMFWYRQDPGLGLRLIYFSYDVKMKEKGDIPEGYSVSREKKERFSLILESASTNQTSMYLCASSSPGLHYEQYFGPGTRLTVT.